The T cell receptor (beta chain) under discussion was sequenced for a study of shared clonotypes between healthy human individuals. V lost 4 bases, J lost 1 base, and 4 bases stayed unmatched. The CDR3 sequence is 14 residues long. CDR1 SGHVS and CDR2 FNYEAQ come from the germline V gene. Assay: immunoSEQ multiplex PCR; the TCRdb copy retains only in-frame clones and omits some. The sample comprises 650,000 to 800,000 clones, over 60% of which are singletons, and approximately 2% rests with the top ten. The J gene is TRBJ2-7, the V gene TRBV7-6, with TRBD1 matching 7 bases. Material: memory CD4+ T cells sorted from blood. Subset in this sample: CD45RA-negative fraction. The sequence was collected from a woman aged 25 to 39 in good health. CDR3 amino acids: CASSSQGFSYEQYF. The CDR3 DNA reads as TGTGCCAGCAGCTCACAGGGGTTTTCCTACGAGCAGTACTTC.